The 5 T cell receptor beta chains reported below all come from one sample, sequenced in a study of shared clonotypes between healthy human individuals. Method: immunoSEQ multiplex PCR; TCRdb's copy keeps in-frame clones and lacks some. The sample lists around 2.1 million clones, nearly 97% occurring once. Sequencing was performed on naive CD4+ T cells sorted from blood. Subset denoted: CD45RA+ positively selected. These receptors originate from a man aged 18 to 29 in good health.

Concerning this clone itself: Without the conserved terminal phenylalanine or tryptophan, this CDR3 likely stems from a read error. The DNA is omitted, as the CDR3 cannot be located on it reliably, and the CDR3 follows TCRdb's listing. This chain uses TRBV27 with TRBJ1-2; the DNA was not compared with TRBD1, the D call given in the table. CDR1 is MNHEY and CDR2 is SMNVEV in the germline V gene (reference sequence). The CDR3 is 15 amino acids in total, end residues counted. CDR3: CASSSPFRDRRRLHL.

This chain joins TRBV5-1 and TRBJ2-5, with 7 bases that match TRBD1. The CDR3 extends over 15 amino acids. J was trimmed by 1 base and V by 2 bases; bases with no gene match: 5. Germline CDR1 is SGHRS and CDR2 is YFSETQ. The CDR3 spells CASSFTGVLQETQYF. The CDR3 DNA reads TGCGCCAGCAGCTTCACAGGGGTCCTCCAAGAGACCCAGTACTTC.

Points on this clone: An end of the junction does not agree with germline; a read error may underlie this. The J gene is TRBJ2-7, the V gene TRBV5-6; D unclear. The CDR3 has 11 amino acids. Germline-derived CDR1 and CDR2 are SGHDT and YYEEEE. The CDR3 DNA reads TGTGCCAGCAGCCAAACCGGGCCCTGGAACTTC. The encoded protein is CASSQTGPWNF.

This rearrangement joins TRBV5-4 to TRBJ2-1; 7 bases agree with TRBD1. The CDR3 totals 15 residues. V gave up 1 base and J gave up 1 base; unmatched junction bases: 2. Germline V CDR1 and CDR2: SGHNT, YYREEE (reference sequence). The CDR3 DNA reads as TGTGCCAGCAGCTTGAGGGACAGATCCTACAATGAGCAGTTCTTC. Translating gives CASSLRDRSYNEQFF.

This clone is a singleton in its sample. The chain uses TRBV5-1 and TRBJ2-7; no clear D gene. Trimming shortened V by 4 bases and J by 3 bases, and 11 bases separated the two germline ends. This CDR3 spans 13 amino acids. Germline-derived CDR1 and CDR2 are SGHRS and YFSETQ. CDR3 coding DNA: TGCGCCAGCAGCCCCCTTGGGGTCTACGAGCAGTACTTC. Amino acids: CASSPLGVYEQYF.